The rows below give T cell receptor beta chains drawn from one sample of a study of cytomegalovirus exposure and HLA in healthy donors. Sequencing was performed with immunoSEQ multiplex PCR; in TCRdb, only in-frame clones are kept and a portion is missing. The sample comprises under 200,000 clones, roughly 80% of which are singletons, and over 4.5% rests with the top ten. Sample: PBMCs. Every receptor here comes from a male donor in good health and CMV-seronegative. Each CDR3 is given with its conserved first and last residue. The order of the fields is CDR3 DNA, CDR3 protein, clone size, D gene, J gene, V gene. A D gene is named only where the DNA matches it firmly. The listing skips clone size in some rows; elsewhere it reads once, few, many or a size class.

TGCAGCGTTGGCAGCACTCGGGGAGAAAAACTGTTTTTT,CSVGSTRGEKLFF,once,.,TRBJ1-4,TRBV29-1
TGTGCCAGCAGTTACTCCCTAGCGAGGCACAATGAGCAGTTCTTC,CASSYSLARHNEQFF,.,.,TRBJ2-1,TRBV6-5
TGTGCCAGCAGCTTAACTAGCGTGAACTACGAGCAGTACTTC,CASSLTSVNYEQYF,.,TRBD2,TRBJ2-7,TRBV7-9
TGTGCCAGCAGTTACTCAGAGACAGGGTTGGATACGCAGTATTTT,CASSYSETGLDTQYF,.,TRBD1,TRBJ2-3,TRBV6-5
TGTGCCAGCAGTGAAGCGTCACGGGTGAGCAGGGCCGCGACCCAGTACTTC,CASSEASRVSRAATQYF,.,.,TRBJ2-5,TRBV2
TGTGCCACCCGGGGGGACTACAATGAGCAGTTCTTC,CATRGDYNEQFF,.,TRBD2,TRBJ2-1,TRBV19
TGTGCCAGTAGTATGGGGAGACAGGGATCATTCCGGCCTGGCTACACCTTC,CASSMGRQGSFRPGYTF,once,TRBD1,TRBJ1-2,TRBV19
TGTGCCAGCAGAATGGAGGCAGCTGAAGCTTTCTTT,CASRMEAAEAFF,.,.,TRBJ1-1,TRBV2
TGTGCCAGCAGCCCGGGGTGGGATCAGCCCCAGCATTTT,CASSPGWDQPQHF,.,.,TRBJ1-5,TRBV7-9
TGTGCCAGCAGCAATCGGGGGGACTCCTACAATGAGCAGTTCTTC,CASSNRGDSYNEQFF,once,TRBD2,TRBJ2-1,TRBV7-3
TGTGCCAGCAGCTTGACAGGGGCCAATCAGCCCCAGCATTTT,CASSLTGANQPQHF,.,TRBD1,TRBJ1-5,TRBV5-6
TGCGCCAGCAGCTCCAGGGTTGGGCAAGAGACCCAGTACTTC,CASSSRVGQETQYF,.,.,TRBJ2-5,TRBV5-1
TGTGCCAGCAGTTCCCTATACAATGAGCAGTTCTTC,CASSSLYNEQFF,.,.,TRBJ2-1,TRBV6-5
TGTGCCACCAACCGGGAGTTCACAGATACGCAGTATTTT,CATNREFTDTQYF,.,.,TRBJ2-3,TRBV15
TGTGCCAGCAGTCCTTACATGGTTCCCAGCACCGGGGAGCTGTTTTTT,CASSPYMVPSTGELFF,.,.,TRBJ2-2,TRBV27
TGTGCCAGCAGCTTGGGGACAGTCGGCTCAGAGACCCAGTACTTC,CASSLGTVGSETQYF,.,TRBD1,TRBJ2-5,TRBV11-1
TGTGCCAGCAGTGGGGGAGGGACAGGGGGCAAAGAGACCCAGTACTTC,CASSGGGTGGKETQYF,.,TRBD1,TRBJ2-5,TRBV6-1
TGTGCCAGCAGCGTAGAACCTAGCGGGAGCACAGATACGCGGTATTTT,CASSVEPSGSTDTRYF,.,TRBD2,TRBJ2-3,TRBV9
TGTGCCAGCAGTTACTCGGGGACAGGGGCGCAAGCTTTCTTT,CASSYSGTGAQAFF,.,TRBD1,TRBJ1-1,TRBV6-5
TGCGCCAGCAGCCAAGGGACAGAGGCCCCCTTCGGGCAGTACTTC,CASSQGTEAPFGQYF,.,.,TRBJ2-7,TRBV4-1
TGTGCCTGGAGTTTGGGCCTAGCGGGAGGCAATGAGCAGTTCTTC,CAWSLGLAGGNEQFF,few,TRBD2,TRBJ2-1,TRBV30
TGCGCCAGCAGCTTGGCCAGGGCGGGGGGCCCTCAGAGCACAGATACGCAGTATTTT,CASSLARAGGPQSTDTQYF,few,TRBD2,TRBJ2-3,TRBV5-1
TGTGCCAGCTCCTTGTCCGGGGGCTACACCTTC,CASSLSGGYTF,.,.,TRBJ1-2,TRBV5-6
TGTGCCAGCAGCGGACAGGGCGGTCAGCCCCAGCATTTT,CASSGQGGQPQHF,.,TRBD1,TRBJ1-5,TRBV7-9